These 30 T cell receptor beta chains share one sample of origin, sequenced in a study of beta chain features in type 1 diabetes. Sequenced material consisted of expressed TCRB transcripts (all of the isolated RNA was reverse transcribed). Generated by immunoSEQ multiplex PCR, the TCRdb table keeps only in-frame clones and is missing some. The sample holds hundreds of thousands of clones, approximately 30% seen once. Sequenced input: naive CD4+ T cells from blood. The receptor source for this set is a man aged 18 to 30 in good health.

In this sample, this clone turned up a few times. The chain combines TRBV28 with TRBJ1-2, with no clear D. The CDR3 totals 14 residues. Trimming took 3 bases from V and 2 from J, leaving 10 bases between them. The germline CDR1 and CDR2 sequences are MDHEN and SYDVKM. CDR3 in amino acids: CASSLIRSNYGYTF. CDR3 bases: TGTGCCAGCAGTTTGATTAGGAGCAACTATGGCTACACCTTC.

This clone was observed a few times. The J gene is TRBJ1-2, the V gene TRBV27; D gene unclear. CDR3 length: 13 residues. The ends were cut back, 0 bases at V and 8 bases at J, with 10 bases in the middle. Germline CDR1 is MNHEY and CDR2 is SMNVEV (reference sequence). Here the CDR3 DNA reads TGTGCCAGCAGTTTATCCGGACGAGGAGGCTACACCTTC. Encoded protein: CASSLSGRGGYTF.

The DNA of the CDR3 is TGCGCCAGCAGCCAAACGGGTGTAGACAGGGAGCAGTTCTTC. Translated, it gives CASSQTGVDREQFF. The J gene is TRBJ2-1, the V gene TRBV4-1; possible D gene TRBD1, 6 bases. V shed 2 bases and J shed 10 bases, with 15 bases lying between them. CDR3 length: 14 amino acids. Germline V gene data show CDR1 as MGHRA and CDR2 as YSYEKL.

This chain connects TRBV7-2 to TRBJ2-7; D uncertain. V dropped 5 bases and J dropped 2 bases, with 10 bases sitting between them. Germline V lookup: CDR1 SGHTA, CDR2 FQGNSA. The CDR3 extends over 13 amino acids. The CDR3 region is CASSRGSTYEQYF. CDR3 bases: TGTGCCAGCAGCCGAGGCAGTACCTACGAGCAGTACTTC.

The V and J genes are TRBV7-9 and TRBJ1-5; unclear D gene. The CDR3 extends over 13 amino acids. Germline loops: CDR1 SEHNR, CDR2 FQNEAQ (reference sequence). V lost 1 base and J 6 bases, leaving 7 bases between the germline ends. The CDR3 DNA reads TGTGCCAGCAGCTTAGGACGGGGTCAGCCCCAGCATTTT. This gives the protein CASSLGRGQPQHF.

V gene TRBV2 combines with J gene TRBJ2-3; 10 positions agree with TRBD2. V lost 6 bases, J lost 5 bases, and 14 bases stayed unmatched. CDR3 size: 17 residues. Germline lookup yields CDR1 SNHLY and CDR2 FYNNEI. The CDR3 DNA sequence: TGTGCCAGCAGCCAAACCGGACTAGCGGTGCCGGGAGATACGCAGTATTTT. The encoded protein is CASSQTGLAVPGDTQYF.

This chain joins TRBV27 and TRBJ2-3; a weak D match, TRBD2 (5 bases). Germline assignment: CDR1 MNHEY and CDR2 SMNVEV (reference sequence). V lost 4 bases, J lost 5 bases, and 13 bases lay in between. The CDR3 extends over 14 amino acids. The CDR3 loop reads CASSWGIARDTQYF. CDR3 sequence (DNA): TGTGCCAGCAGTTGGGGAATAGCGAGAGATACGCAGTATTTT.

This clone was counted a few times. The rearrangement links TRBV2 to TRBJ2-2; 7 positions agree with TRBD1. After removal of 6 bases from V and 7 bases from J, the junction contained 5 bases not matched to a gene. CDR1 is SNHLY and CDR2 is FYNNEI in the germline V gene. This CDR3 has 13 residues. CDR3 DNA sequence: TGTGCCAGCAGCACAGGGGATCGCGGGGAGCTGTTTTTT. Protein product: CASSTGDRGELFF.

This clone has a handful of counts. The V and J genes are TRBV10-3 and TRBJ2-1; TRBD1 is a possible D gene (6 bases). This CDR3 spans 12 amino acids. The V end lost 6 bases, the J end lost 5 bases, and 8 bases lay between the germline ends. Germline V lookup: CDR1 ENHRY, CDR2 SYGVKD. In DNA form, the CDR3 reads TGTGCCATCAGGGGGGACAACAATGAGCAGTTCTTC. Translating gives CAIRGDNNEQFF.

The CDR3 protein is CASSLALAGIYNEQFF. Written as DNA, the CDR3 is TGCGCCAGCAGCTTGGCACTAGCGGGAATCTACAATGAGCAGTTCTTC. The V gene is TRBV5-1, the J gene TRBJ2-1, with 10 bases fitting TRBD2. CDR1 and CDR2 (germline): SGHRS, YFSETQ. The CDR3 runs to 16 residues. The trim removed 0 bases at V and 3 bases at J, leaving 3 bases unmatched.

The V gene is TRBV4-1, the J gene TRBJ2-3, with 9 bases identical to TRBD2. The CDR3 is 19 amino acids. Unmatched junction bases numbered 13, after V lost 3 bases and J lost 0 bases. In germline, CDR1 is MGHRA, CDR2 YSYEKL. This chain's CDR3 is CASSQDPGASGVSTDTQYF. The CDR3 nucleotides are TGCGCCAGCAGCCAGGACCCAGGGGCTAGCGGGGTTAGCACAGATACGCAGTATTTT.

In this sample, this clone turned up a few times. V is TRBV27 and J is TRBJ2-3, with 8 bases aligning to TRBD1. The CDR3 covers 14 residues. Germline-derived CDR1 and CDR2 are MNHEY and SMNVEV (reference sequence). V gave up 4 bases and J gave up 4 bases; unmatched junction bases: 4. The CDR3 bases are TGTGCCAGCAGTTCTCCAGGGGGCTCAGATACGCAGTATTTT. The encoded protein is CASSSPGGSDTQYF.

This clone was detected a few times. J is TRBJ2-7 and V is TRBV6-5; D not certain. CDR3 length: 15 residues. The germline V gene has CDR1 MNHEY and CDR2 SVGAGI. Trimming stripped 0 bases from V and 1 base from J, with 10 bases between. In nucleotides, the CDR3 is TGTGCCAGCAGTTACTCCTCGGCCAGGTCCTACGAGCAGTACTTC. Amino acids: CASSYSSARSYEQYF.

The table lists this clone with a few counts. The V call is TRBV25-1, the J call TRBJ2-7; D is perhaps TRBD1 or TRBD2 (5 bases each). Trimming left V 3 bases short and J 2 bases short, with 17 bases between. Germline V CDR1 and CDR2: MGHDK, SYGVNS. The CDR3 is made up of 16 amino acids. DNA of the CDR3: TGTGCCAGCAGTGAGGACCTCGGGACGTTTACCTACGAGCAGTACTTC. It is translated as CASSEDLGTFTYEQYF.

This chain links TRBV30 with TRBJ1-1; a weak D match, TRBD1 (5 bases). In germline, CDR1 is GTSNPN, CDR2 SVGIG (reference sequence). V dropped 5 bases and J dropped 5 bases, with 12 bases sitting between them. The CDR3 loop spans 12 amino acids. The CDR3 region is CAWGGVRTEAFF. CDR3 nucleotides: TGTGCCTGGGGGGGAGTGAGAACTGAAGCTTTCTTT.

The chain employs TRBV15 and TRBJ1-5; TRBD1 might be the D (5 bases). The V end lost 3 bases, the J end lost 3 bases, and 9 bases lay between the germline ends. The CDR3 sequence is 14 residues long. Germline V gene lookup returns CDR1 LNHNV and CDR2 YYDKDF (reference sequence). CDR3 loop: CATSRGPINQPQHF. CDR3 DNA: TGTGCCACCAGCAGGGGACCGATCAATCAGCCCCAGCATTTT. Supplemented by reference TRBV15 and TRBJ1-5, the full variable domain reads DAMVIQNPRYQVTQFGKPVTLSCSQTLNHNVMYWYQQKSSQAPKLLFHYYDKDFNNEADTPDNFQSRRPNTSFCFLDIRSPGLGDTAMYLCATSRGPINQPQHFGDGTRLSIL.

V usage is TRBV2 and J usage is TRBJ2-1; D might be TRBD1 (6 bases). The germline V gene has CDR1 SNHLY and CDR2 FYNNEI. Trimming took 5 bases from V and 3 from J, leaving 14 bases between them. This CDR3 region has 15 residues. The CDR3 sequence: CASSPDRRSYNEQFF. For the CDR3, the DNA is TGTGCCAGCAGTCCCGACAGGCGGAGCTACAATGAGCAGTTCTTC.

The chain employs TRBV27 and TRBJ2-3, with D possibly TRBD1 on 6 matching bases. The CDR3 consists of 16 residues. Germline-derived CDR1 and CDR2 are MNHEY and SMNVEV (reference sequence). Deletions cut 1 base from V and 0 bases from J, with 11 bases between. The CDR3 DNA reads TGTGCCAGCAGTTTATTTGACAGGCTTAGCACAGATACGCAGTATTTT. It translates to CASSLFDRLSTDTQYF.

CDR3 region: CASSPPGQTYGYTF. CDR3 DNA: TGTGCCAGCAGTCCACCGGGACAGACCTATGGCTACACCTTC. This chain uses TRBV25-1 with TRBJ1-2, with 7 bases that match TRBD1. Unmatched junction bases numbered 7, after V lost 5 bases and J lost 4 bases. Germline V gives CDR1 MGHDK, CDR2 SYGVNS. The CDR3 contains 14 residues.

The chain combines TRBV11-2 with TRBJ2-2, with TRBD2 as a possible D gene (5 bases). The V gene's germline CDR1 is SGHAT and CDR2 FQNNGV. The CDR3 has 15 residues. V lost 3 bases to trimming and J lost 1 base, with 9 bases between them. CDR3 sequence: CASSFRGLNTGELFF. CDR3 bases: TGTGCCAGCAGCTTCCGCGGACTGAACACCGGGGAGCTGTTTTTT.

With respect to this clone: The identical CDR3 is also encoded by other nucleotide sequences in the sample. The gene calls are TRBV29-1 and TRBJ2-7, with 7 bases lining up with TRBD1. Germline-derived CDR1 and CDR2 are SQVTM and ANQGSEA. There are 12 residues in the CDR3. Trimming removed 6 bases from V and 5 bases from J; junction bases left unmatched: 7. CDR3 amino acids: CSVVTGIHEQYF. The CDR3 DNA follows: TGCAGCGTAGTGACAGGGATCCACGAGCAGTACTTC.

This chain uses TRBV4-3 with TRBJ2-3, with TRBD2 identical over 7 bases. The V gene end was trimmed by 3 bases and the J gene end by 0 bases; junction bases not matched to a gene: 3. CDR3 length: 15 amino acids. Germline values: CDR1 LGHNA, CDR2 YSLEER. CDR3 coding DNA: TGCGCCAGCAGCCAGTTGACTAGCAGCACAGATACGCAGTATTTT. This sequence encodes CASSQLTSSTDTQYF.

The chain uses TRBV7-6 and TRBJ1-1; possibly TRBD1 for D (6 bases). The ends were cut back, 1 base at V and 7 bases at J, with 10 bases in the middle. Germline V gene data show CDR1 as SGHVS and CDR2 as FNYEAQ. The CDR3 has 13 residues. CDR3 protein: CASSLVEGDEAFF. The CDR3 DNA follows: TGTGCCAGCAGCTTAGTCGAGGGGGATGAAGCTTTCTTT.

This clone was seen a handful of times. CDR3 amino acids: CATSRKREFNNEQFF. The CDR3, as DNA: TGTGCCACCAGCAGGAAGCGGGAGTTTAACAATGAGCAGTTCTTC. The V call is TRBV15, the J call TRBJ2-1; TRBD2 agrees at 8 bases. The CDR3 runs to 15 residues. Germline V gives CDR1 LNHNV, CDR2 YYDKDF (reference sequence). V lost 3 bases to trimming and J lost 5 bases; unmatched junction nucleotides: 6.

This rearrangement joins TRBV5-1 to TRBJ2-1; weak D call: TRBD1 (5 bases). The length of the CDR3 is 20 residues. V lost 3 bases and J lost 0, with 25 bases in between. Germline-derived CDR1 and CDR2 are SGHRS and YFSETQ. The CDR3 region has the DNA TGCGCCAGCAGCTCCATACGGACACGAACCGCCCTGAGCTCCTACAATGAGCAGTTCTTC. It codes for CASSSIRTRTALSSYNEQFF.

The V and J genes are TRBV30 and TRBJ1-1, with D possibly matching TRBD1 (6 bases). The CDR3 contains 13 residues. CDR1 and CDR2 from the germline V gene are GTSNPN and SVGIG (reference sequence). The V gene lost 4 bases and the J gene lost 5 bases, with 14 bases spanning the gap. CDR3 residues: CAWTRQTGTEAFF. The CDR3 coding sequence is TGTGCCTGGACTAGGCAAACAGGGACTGAAGCTTTCTTT.

This chain connects TRBV7-9 to TRBJ2-1, with 8 bases matching TRBD2. V trimming: 8 bases; J trimming: 6 bases; junction bases outside the gene matches: 24. The CDR3 length is 19 residues. The germline V gene encodes CDR1 SEHNR and CDR2 FQNEAQ (reference sequence). CDR3 coding DNA: TGTGCCAGCCTCTTGGCAGGTAGCGGGAACTTAATTAGTGGCAATGAGCAGTTCTTC. Translating gives CASLLAGSGNLISGNEQFF. The whole variable domain, remainder taken from reference TRBV7-9 and TRBJ2-1, is DTGVSQNPRHKITKRGQNVTFRCDPISEHNRLYWYRQTLGQGPEFLTYFQNEAQLEKSRLLSDRFSAERPKGSFSTLEIQRTEQGDSAMYLCASLLAGSGNLISGNEQFFGPGTRLTVL.

The chain employs TRBV7-2 and TRBJ1-5, with 10 nucleotides matching TRBD1. This CDR3 has 15 residues. V trimming: 5 bases; J trimming: 6 bases; junction bases outside the gene matches: 7. Per germline, CDR1 SGHTA and CDR2 FQGNSA. CDR3 region: CASSQETGGSQPQHF. In DNA form, the CDR3 reads TGTGCCAGCAGCCAGGAGACAGGGGGCTCTCAGCCCCAGCATTTT.

Of note for this clone: This sequence may be a read error, since a much larger clone differs from it by one base. This specimen includes other DNA sequences encoding the same CDR3. The chain carries TRBV2 and TRBJ2-1, with unresolved D. CDR1 and CDR2 (germline): SNHLY, FYNNEI. Trimming left V 3 bases short and J 3 bases short, with 0 bases between. The CDR3 has 11 residues. CDR3 loop: CASSDYNEQFF. In DNA form, the CDR3 reads TGTGCCAGCAGTGACTACAATGAGCAGTTCTTC. The variable domain in full, with the rest retrieved from reference TRBV2 and TRBJ2-1, is EPEVTQTPSHQVTQMGQEVILRCVPISNHLYFYWYRQILGQKVEFLVSFYNNEISEKSEIFDDQFSVERPDGSNFTLKIRSTKLEDSAMYFCASSDYNEQFFGPGTRLTVL.

This clone was detected only once. Other DNA sequences of this sample code for an identical CDR3. The V and J genes are TRBV30 and TRBJ1-5, with D unresolved. V gave up 3 bases and J gave up 5 bases, with 14 bases separating them. Germline lookup yields CDR1 GTSNPN and CDR2 SVGIG (reference sequence). The CDR3 sequence is 14 residues long. The CDR3 bases are TGTGCCTGGAGCATTGACCGAGGAGATCAGCCCCAGCATTTT. Protein: CAWSIDRGDQPQHF.